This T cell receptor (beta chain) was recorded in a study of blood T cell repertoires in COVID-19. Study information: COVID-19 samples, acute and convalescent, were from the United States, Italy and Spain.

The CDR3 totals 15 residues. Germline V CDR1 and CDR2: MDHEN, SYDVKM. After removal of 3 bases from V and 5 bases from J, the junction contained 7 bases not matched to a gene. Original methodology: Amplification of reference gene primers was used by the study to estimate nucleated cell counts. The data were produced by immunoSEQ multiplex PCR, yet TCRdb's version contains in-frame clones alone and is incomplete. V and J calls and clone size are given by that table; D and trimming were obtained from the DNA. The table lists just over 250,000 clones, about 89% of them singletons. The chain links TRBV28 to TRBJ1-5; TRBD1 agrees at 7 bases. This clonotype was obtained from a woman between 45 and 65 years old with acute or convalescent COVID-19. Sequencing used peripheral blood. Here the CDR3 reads CASSFLTGDHQPQHF. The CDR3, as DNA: TGTGCCAGCAGTTTTCTTACAGGGGATCATCAGCCCCAGCATTTT.